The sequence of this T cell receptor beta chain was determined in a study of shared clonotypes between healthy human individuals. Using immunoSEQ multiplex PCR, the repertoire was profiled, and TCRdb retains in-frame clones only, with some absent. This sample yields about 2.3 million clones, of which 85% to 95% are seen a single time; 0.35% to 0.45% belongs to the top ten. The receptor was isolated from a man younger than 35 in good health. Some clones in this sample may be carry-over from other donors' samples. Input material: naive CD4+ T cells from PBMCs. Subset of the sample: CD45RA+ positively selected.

The CDR3 sequence is CASSLLGSYSYEQYF. In DNA, the CDR3 is TGTGCCAGCAGCTTGCTAGGTTCTTACTCCTACGAGCAGTACTTC. The chain combines TRBV5-6 with TRBJ2-7; no firm D call. The V gene's germline CDR1 is SGHDT and CDR2 YYEEEE. The V and J ends lost 1 base and 0 bases respectively, with 11 bases between them. The CDR3 loop spans 15 amino acids.